This TCR beta chain appears in the sequencing data of a study of blood T cells in healthy people across ages. Together with a sample-barcoded 5' primer, a J-beta primer mix was included in a second PCR lasting roughly 6 to 12 cycles. TCRdb re-called the 5' RACE reads with MiXCR, one entry per CDR3 protein. In the table there are some 850,000 distinct CDR3 sequences, roughly 25% of which are singletons. Germline V gene lookup returns CDR1 MNHNS and CDR2 SASEGT. The CDR3 consists of 16 residues. Between the trimmed V and J ends, which lost 6 bases and 0 bases, there was a span of 15 bases. This sample was also put to use in a study of T cells of mothers and their children.

This TCR derives from a boy between 10 and 17 years old in good health. The specimen sequenced was blood. The V call is TRBV6-1, the J call TRBJ2-1; D perhaps matches TRBD2 (6 bases). The CDR3 bases are TGTGCCAGCAGCCTGGAGGTCGGGAGCTCCTACAATGAGCAGTTCTTC. It specifies CASSLEVGSSYNEQFF.